The table lists the clone carrying this T cell receptor beta chain with a count of one. The antigen is unknown. Here immunoSEQ multiplex PCR was the method, and the copy in TCRdb shows in-frame clones only, minus some. Of about 120,000 clones listed, 90% are singletons. These data originate in a study of graft-versus-host responses after intestinal transplantation. Study-level background: Recipients had multivisceral, liver-intestinal, or isolated intestinal transplants. Tacrolimus and steroids were given for around 3 years to all recipients after anti-thymocyte globulin induction. Points from the study as a whole: Patients who carried graft-donor T cell macrochimerism also had high graft-versus-host to host-versus-graft clonal ratios in their allografts. GvH clones detected in recipient marrow included some appearing first in ileum or blood.

There are 15 residues in the CDR3. Trimming pared 8 bases from V and 5 bases from J, leaving 18 bases between. In germline, CDR1 is LNHDA, CDR2 SQIVND (reference sequence). The chain uses TRBV19 and TRBJ2-2; the D gene is possibly TRBD1 (6 bases). The sample was unstimulated CD4+ T cells sorted from spleen or lymph node cells, taken before intestinal transplant. This clonotype was sampled from a human donor who received an intestinal transplant. The CDR3 is CASFTHRERTGELFF. The DNA for the CDR3 is TGTGCCAGTTTCACCCACAGGGAGAGGACCGGGGAGCTGTTTTTT.